This T cell receptor beta chain was recorded in a study of tumor-infiltrating lymphocytes in primary liver carcinoma. Study-level results: Less overlap was seen in tumor-adjacent and tumor-blood pairs than in tumor region pairs.

It was unsorted whole blood that yielded blood RNA, and germline DNA was also extracted. Every patient had chronic HBV infection and was treatment-naive. Reverse transcription of 500 ng total RNA with a constant-region primer produced TCR beta cDNA. Investigators got TCR beta libraries out of three nested multiplex PCR rounds, done with slightly modified ARM-PCR. Two initial PCR rounds of about 10 cycles each paired TRBV1-TRBV30 forward primers with a C-beta reverse primer. TCRdb ran MiXCR on the multiplex PCR reads and lists one entry per CDR3 protein. The repertoire holds hundreds of thousands of distinct CDR3 sequences, 50% to 60% seen once, with about 18% in the top ten. Turning to this clonotype: The target antigen is unknown. No conserved phenylalanine or tryptophan is present at the end of the CDR3, so a read error is the likely explanation.

The CDR3 is made up of 13 amino acids. The germline CDR1 and CDR2 sequences are MNHEY and SVGAGI. Trimming removed 2 bases from V and 8 bases from J, with 7 bases in between. The rearrangement links TRBV6-5 to TRBJ1-6; D is undetermined. The sequenced material came from peripheral blood. The TCR originated in a woman in her 30s with primary liver carcinoma and hepatitis B virus infection. CDR3 protein: CASSYRADSPLHY. CDR3 in DNA: TGTGCCAGCAGTTACCGGGCGGATTCACCCCTCCACTAT.